These 32 T cell receptor beta chains share one sample of origin, sequenced in a study of T cells in Graves' hyperthyroidism and ophthalmopathy. Using RNA transcripts as the source, TCR beta CDR3 regions were amplified. When the TCR CDR3 underwent first-round RT-PCR, the HTBI primer set was used. TCRdb re-analysed the multiplex PCR reads in MiXCR, keeping a single row per CDR3 protein. The sample records hundreds of thousands of distinct CDR3 sequences, less than 25% being singletons. The sample consisted of blood. Receptor source: a young man with Graves' ophthalmopathy.

This clonotype was recorded many times. Sequence at one end of the junction differs from germline and may be a read error. This rearrangement joins TRBV4-1 to TRBJ1-2; D uncertain. The CDR3 is made up of 11 amino acids. The germline V gene encodes CDR1 MGHRA and CDR2 YSYEKL. The CDR3 sequence: CASSQDYGYTF. The DNA of the CDR3 is TGTGCCAGCAGTCAGGACTATGGCTACACCTTC.

In its sample, this clonotype was seen a few times. CDR3 amino acids: CASSRLAGASKNIQYF. CDR3 coding DNA: TGTGCCAGCAGCCGACTAGCGGGAGCGAGCAAAAACATTCAGTACTTC. The V call is TRBV3-1, the J call TRBJ2-4; 12 bases match TRBD2. Trimming at V came to 4 bases and at J to 3 bases, leaving 4 bases not matched to a gene. This CDR3 is 16 amino acids long. The germline V gene encodes CDR1 LGHDT and CDR2 YNNKEL (reference sequence).

The chain employs TRBV13 and TRBJ2-1; possible D gene TRBD1, 6 bases. There are 14 residues in the CDR3. Germline lookup yields CDR1 PRHDT and CDR2 FYEKMQ (reference sequence). Between the trimmed V and J ends, which lost 5 bases and 7 bases, there was a span of 15 bases. CDR3 nucleotides: TGTGCCAGCAGCGACAGGACGGTGGGGAATGAGCAGTTCTTC. This encodes CASSDRTVGNEQFF. Combining the CDR3 with reference TRBV13 and TRBJ2-1 gives the whole variable domain AAGVIQSPRHLIKEKRETATLKCYPIPRHDTVYWYQQGPGQDPQFLISFYEKMQSDKGSIPDRFSAQQFSDYHSELNMSSLELGDSALYFCASSDRTVGNEQFFGPGTRLTVL.

The chain links TRBV12-3 or TRBV12-4 to TRBJ1-5; TRBD1 aligns across 8 bases. Trimming removed 5 bases from V and 9 bases from J; junction bases left unmatched: 18. The CDR3 totals 17 residues. This chain's CDR3 is CASSREVGGQVVRPQHF. Here the CDR3 DNA reads TGTGCCAGCAGTAGAGAGGTTGGGGGACAGGTGGTAAGGCCCCAGCATTTT.

This clonotype has a count of ten or more. V is TRBV11-1 and J is TRBJ2-5; D is unresolved. The CDR3 is 13 amino acids. Trimming left V 2 bases short and J 5 bases short, with 9 bases between. Germline CDR1 SGHAT, CDR2 FQDESV (reference sequence). The CDR3 DNA sequence: TGTGCCAGCAGCTTATCTAGTGGCGAGACCCAGTACTTC. This translates into CASSLSSGETQYF.

CDR3 sequence (DNA): TGTGCCAGCAGCATCGGACAGTCGAGGGCAGATACGCAGTATTTT. Translated, it gives CASSIGQSRADTQYF. This sequence joins TRBV7-9 and TRBJ2-3, with D possibly matching TRBD1 (6 bases). The CDR3 has 15 residues. The V gene's germline CDR1 is SEHNR and CDR2 FQNEAQ (reference sequence). V was shortened by 5 bases and J by 4 bases, with 16 bases between the two germline ends.

The genes are TRBV20-1 and TRBJ2-3, with a tentative D call TRBD2 (6 bases). Germline assignment: CDR1 DFQATT and CDR2 SNEGSKA (reference sequence). V lost 4 bases to trimming and J lost 1 base, with 12 bases between them. This CDR3 region has 14 residues. The CDR3 DNA follows: TGCAGTGCTAAAGGAGGAGGGGGCACAGATACGCAGTATTTT. Residues: CSAKGGGGTDTQYF.

This clonotype was recorded at least ten times. This chain uses TRBV7-3 with TRBJ1-1; D call uncertain. Trimming took 5 bases from V and 2 from J, leaving 21 bases between them. Germline values: CDR1 SGHTA, CDR2 FQGTGA. The CDR3 is 17 residues long. This chain's CDR3 is CASSRRKWRELNTEAFF. In nucleotides, the CDR3 is TGTGCCAGCAGCCGGCGGAAGTGGAGGGAACTTAACACTGAAGCTTTCTTT.

With regard to this clonotype: Possible read error: a much larger clone is one base away. The chain recombines TRBV28 with TRBJ2-7; TRBD2 might be the D (7 bases). Trimming cost V 5 bases and J 7 bases, with 24 bases left between them. This CDR3 spans 16 amino acids. CDR1 MDHEN and CDR2 SYDVKM come from the germline V gene. DNA of the CDR3: TGTGCCAGCAGTCTCACCCTTTTTGAGGGAGGGGGAGAGCAGTACTTC. This gives the protein CASSLTLFEGGGEQYF.

At least ten counts were recorded for this clonotype. This rearrangement joins TRBV5-1 to TRBJ2-1; D is possibly TRBD1 or TRBD2 (5 bases each). The V gene's germline CDR1 is SGHRS and CDR2 YFSETQ. Trimming shortened V by 4 bases and J by 10 bases, and 12 bases separated the two germline ends. The CDR3 has 12 amino acids. The CDR3 nucleotides read TGCGCCAGCAGCCCGGGACGGGAAGAGCAGTTCTTC. Protein sequence: CASSPGREEQFF.

This clonotype has at least ten counts. The chain links TRBV7-9 to TRBJ2-4, with D possibly being TRBD2 (6 bases). The V gene lost 5 bases and the J gene lost 5 bases, with 10 bases spanning the gap. The length of the CDR3 is 13 residues. Germline CDR1 is SEHNR and CDR2 is FQNEAQ (reference sequence). CDR3 DNA: TGTGCCAGCAGCCTAGGCGGGGAAAACATTCAGTACTTC. Encoded protein: CASSLGGENIQYF.

This clonotype appeared many times. V gene TRBV30 combines with J gene TRBJ1-1, with a tentative D call TRBD1 (6 bases). Germline assignment: CDR1 GTSNPN and CDR2 SVGIG (reference sequence). Trimming cost V 3 bases and J 7 bases, with 9 bases left between them. The CDR3 contains 11 residues. CDR3 coding DNA: TGTGCCTGGAGCGGGGACATTGAAGCTTTCTTT. As protein: CAWSGDIEAFF.

This clonotype was seen at least ten times. The genes are TRBV2 and TRBJ2-5, with 12 bases lining up with TRBD2. Germline values: CDR1 SNHLY, CDR2 FYNNEI. The V segment lost 2 bases and the J segment 4 bases; nucleotides outside the gene matches: 2. This CDR3 is built from 15 residues. The CDR3 is CASSERLAGAETQYF. CDR3 nucleotides: TGTGCCAGCAGTGAAAGACTAGCGGGAGCAGAGACCCAGTACTTC.

This clonotype was observed at least ten times. DNA of the CDR3: TGTGCCAGCAGTTACTACCCGAACACTGAAGCTTTCTTT. This codes for CASSYYPNTEAFF. The chain joins TRBV6-5 to TRBJ1-1; D is unresolved. The CDR3 contains 13 residues. V lost 1 base and J lost 1, with 4 bases in between. Per germline, CDR1 MNHEY and CDR2 SVGAGI.

This clonotype was observed a few times. The V gene is TRBV9, the J gene TRBJ2-3, with a weak D call TRBD2 (6 bases). The CDR3 is 15 amino acids. Trimming left V 4 bases short and J 3 bases short, with 15 bases between. The germline gives CDR1 SGDLS, CDR2 YYNGEE. The DNA of the CDR3 is TGTGCCAGCAGCTTCACGGGGACTGGTACAGATACGCAGTATTTT. Translated: CASSFTGTGTDTQYF.

The sample holds many counts of this clonotype. This chain connects TRBV28 to TRBJ2-1; 13 nucleotides agree with TRBD2. With V trimmed by 6 bases and J by 5 bases, 10 bases remained unmatched. This CDR3 has 17 amino acids. CDR1 is MDHEN and CDR2 is SYDVKM in the germline V gene. CDR3 residues: CASSLPAGTSGDNEQFF. CDR3 nucleotides: TGTGCCAGCAGCCTCCCAGCCGGGACTAGCGGGGACAATGAGCAGTTCTTC.

This clonotype appeared many times. CDR3 protein: CASSYSGQATYEQYF. The CDR3 DNA reads TGTGCCAGCAGTTACTCCGGACAGGCCACCTACGAGCAGTACTTC. The rearrangement uses TRBV6-6 and TRBJ2-7; 7 nucleotides align to TRBD1. The CDR3 extends over 15 amino acids. J was trimmed by 2 bases and V by 0 bases; bases with no gene match: 4. Germline CDR1 and CDR2: MNHNY and SVGAGI (reference sequence).

V gene TRBV11-2 combines with J gene TRBJ2-7; D gene ambiguous. With 3 bases removed from V and 1 base from J, the gap between germline ends came to 10 bases. CDR1 and CDR2 (germline): SGHAT, FQNNGV. CDR3 length equals 14 residues. For the CDR3, the DNA is TGTGCCAGCAGCTTGGAGACATATTCCTACGAGCAGTACTTC. It is translated as CASSLETYSYEQYF.

This clonotype was counted a few times. CDR3 in DNA: TGCGCCAGCAGTGAGCGAGTTGGTAGCGGGGTCCAAGAGACCCAGTACTTC. Translated: CASSERVGSGVQETQYF. This rearrangement joins TRBV10-1 to TRBJ2-5; 8 bases are a match to TRBD2. J was trimmed by 1 base and V by 2 bases; bases with no gene match: 9. Looked up from germline, CDR1 is WNHNN and CDR2 is SYGVQD (reference sequence). The CDR3 length is 17 residues.

This clonotype was detected many times. This chain joins TRBV6-1 and TRBJ1-2; 10 nucleotides agree with TRBD1. Germline-derived CDR1 and CDR2 are MNHNS and SASEGT. J gave up 5 bases and V 6 bases, and 6 bases lay outside the gene matches. This CDR3 is 14 amino acids long. Here the CDR3 DNA reads TGTGCCAGCAGACTAGGGACAGGGGTTTATGGCTACACCTTC. Amino acids: CASRLGTGVYGYTF.

The V call is TRBV5-1, the J call TRBJ1-4, with 7 bases identical to TRBD1. The germline V gene has CDR1 SGHRS and CDR2 YFSETQ. The V segment lost 4 bases and the J segment 7 bases; nucleotides outside the gene matches: 7. CDR3 length equals 14 residues. CDR3 residues: CASSSRQGPEKLFF. CDR3 sequence (DNA): TGCGCCAGCAGCAGCAGACAGGGCCCTGAAAAACTGTTTTTT.

This clonotype has ten or more counts. This chain joins TRBV12-3 or TRBV12-4 and TRBJ2-7; D possibly corresponds to TRBD1 (5 bases). V was pared by 1 base and J by 5 bases, with 12 bases between. This CDR3 has 14 residues. The CDR3 spells CASSLEAGLDEQYF. The CDR3 region has the DNA TGTGCCAGCAGTTTAGAGGCAGGGCTGGACGAGCAGTACTTC.

In its sample, this clonotype was seen many times. For the CDR3, the DNA is TGTGCCAGCAGTTTAGCCTCCTACCTCCAGAGAGAGACCCAGTACTTC. As protein: CASSLASYLQRETQYF. The chain employs TRBV12-3 or TRBV12-4 and TRBJ2-5; D is uncertain. There are 16 residues in the CDR3. V lost 0 bases, J lost 4 bases, and 15 bases lay in between.

This chain connects TRBV29-1 to TRBJ2-2; the match to TRBD1 covers 11 bases. V lost 6 bases to trimming and J lost 4 bases; unmatched junction nucleotides: 7. CDR1 is SQVTM and CDR2 is ANQGSEA in the germline V gene. The CDR3 totals 15 residues. The CDR3 loop is CSVSVGTGGTGELFF. The CDR3 bases are TGCAGCGTATCGGTGGGGACAGGGGGCACCGGGGAGCTGTTTTTT.

This clonotype was seen ten or more times. This chain links TRBV28 with TRBJ2-2, with D perhaps matching TRBD2 (5 bases). This CDR3 region has 16 residues. The V end was cut by 3 bases, the J end by 1 base, with 12 bases between. Germline lookup yields CDR1 MDHEN and CDR2 SYDVKM. CDR3 in DNA: TGTGCCAGCAGTTTCGTCGGACGGGAGAACACCGGGGAGCTGTTTTTT. Translation: CASSFVGRENTGELFF.

Remarks on this clonotype: It may be a read error: a sequence one base away is much more abundant. The V and J genes are TRBV6-2 or TRBV6-3 and TRBJ2-3; D is ambiguous. The germline V gene has CDR1 MNHEY and CDR2 SVGEGT. There are 12 residues in the CDR3. The V and J ends lost 7 bases and 0 bases respectively, with 5 bases between them. The CDR3 loop reads CASMTSTDTQYF. The CDR3 DNA follows: TGTGCCAGCATGACTAGCACAGATACGCAGTATTTT.

The table lists this clonotype with many counts. The chain employs TRBV12-3 or TRBV12-4 and TRBJ1-4, with TRBD1 matching 9 bases. Trimming took 5 bases from V and 9 from J; bases not matched to a gene: 13. This CDR3 has 16 amino acids. The CDR3 sequence is CASSPGKHRGRQKLFF. CDR3 nucleotides: TGTGCCAGCAGTCCCGGTAAACACAGGGGGCGGCAAAAACTGTTTTTT.

This chain connects TRBV7-9 to TRBJ2-7; 11 bases agree with TRBD2. The CDR3 length is 15 residues. In germline, CDR1 is SEHNR, CDR2 FQNEAQ (reference sequence). The V segment lost 2 bases and the J segment 2 bases; nucleotides outside the gene matches: 2. CDR3: CASSLMGLAAYEQYF. The CDR3 DNA is TGTGCCAGCAGCTTAATGGGACTAGCGGCCTACGAGCAGTACTTC.

The chain carries TRBV19 and TRBJ2-1; a possible D gene is TRBD2 (6 bases). Germline CDR1 and CDR2: LNHDA and SQIVND (reference sequence). The CDR3 runs to 16 residues. Trimming shortened V by 2 bases and J by 0 bases, and 11 bases separated the two germline ends. The chain's CDR3 is CASSITQGGSYNEQFF. The CDR3 DNA sequence: TGTGCCAGTAGTATAACCCAGGGAGGCTCCTACAATGAGCAGTTCTTC. Supplemented by reference TRBV19 and TRBJ2-1, the full variable domain reads DGGITQSPKYLFRKEGQNVTLSCEQNLNHDAMYWYRQDPGQGLRLIYYSQIVNDFQKGDIAEGYSVSREKKESFPLTVTSAQKNPTAFYLCASSITQGGSYNEQFFGPGTRLTVL.

This clonotype has at least ten counts. This sequence joins TRBV20-1 and TRBJ2-7; D is uncertain. The CDR3 sequence is 10 residues long. Germline lookup yields CDR1 DFQATT and CDR2 SNEGSKA (reference sequence). Deletions cut 1 base from V and 7 bases from J, with 5 bases between. CDR3 in amino acids: CSARAGEQYF. DNA for the CDR3: TGCAGTGCTAGAGCCGGAGAGCAGTACTTC.

This clonotype showed up just a few times. The genes are TRBV2 and TRBJ1-3, with 8 bases that match TRBD1. From germline, CDR1 is SNHLY and CDR2 FYNNEI. The CDR3 length is 17 residues. The J segment lost 0 bases and the V segment lost 6 bases, leaving 10 bases of the junction unmatched. The CDR3: CASRGTGRRSSGNTIYF. As DNA, the CDR3 is TGTGCCAGCAGGGGGACAGGCCGACGGAGCTCTGGAAACACCATATATTTT.

The chain employs TRBV9 and TRBJ2-7; D is possibly TRBD1 or TRBD2 (6 bases each). From germline, CDR1 is SGDLS and CDR2 YYNGEE. This CDR3 contains 13 residues. V lost 4 bases and J lost 6, with 14 bases in between. CDR3 in amino acids: CASSRVGGGEQYF. The CDR3 nucleotides read TGTGCCAGCAGCCGCGTCGGGGGCGGCGAGCAGTACTTC. Complete variable domain (other parts from reference TRBV9 and TRBJ2-7): DSGVTQTPKHLITATGQRVTLRCSPRSGDLSVYWYQQSLDQGLQFLIQYYNGEERAKGNILERFSAQQFPDLHSELNLSSLELGDSALYFCASSRVGGGEQYFGPGTRLTVT.